The 10 T cell receptor beta chains given below trace back to one sample, sequenced in a study of cytomegalovirus exposure and HLA in healthy donors. This PCR relied on a set of 60 Vbeta primers and 13 Jbeta primers. The repertoire was sequenced with immunoSEQ multiplex PCR; TCRdb's copy has only in-frame clones and lacks some. The sample includes roughly 190,000 clones, around 67% of them seen just once. Material: PBMCs. The receptors derive from a woman in her 30s in good health and CMV-seropositive.

The gene calls are TRBV5-1 and TRBJ2-3; 14 positions match TRBD2. CDR3 length equals 17 residues. Trimming at V came to 3 bases and at J to 3 bases, leaving 6 bases not matched to a gene. Germline CDR1 and CDR2: SGHRS and YFSETQ. The CDR3 DNA follows: TGCGCCAGCAGCTCGGGGACTAGCGGGAGAGGGACAGATACGCAGTATTTT. It yields the protein CASSSGTSGRGTDTQYF. Using reference TRBV5-1 and TRBJ2-3 for the parts outside the CDR3, the full variable domain is KAGVTQTPRYLIKTRGQQVTLSCSPISGHRSVSWYQQTPGQGLQFLFEYFSETQRNKGNFPGRFSGRQFSNSRSEMNVSTLELGDSALYLCASSSGTSGRGTDTQYFGPGTRLTVL.

The chain is built from TRBV27 and TRBJ2-7, with 7 nucleotides matching TRBD2. With 2 bases clipped from V and 2 bases from J, the junction kept 3 bases outside the gene matches. In germline, CDR1 is MNHEY, CDR2 SMNVEV (reference sequence). The CDR3 is 14 residues long. This CDR3 is CASSLGGVPYEQYF. Here the CDR3 DNA reads TGTGCCAGCAGTTTAGGGGGGGTCCCCTACGAGCAGTACTTC.

The chain carries TRBV10-2 and TRBJ1-6, with D unclear. CDR1 and CDR2 from the germline V gene are WSHSY and SAAADI. V was pared by 4 bases and J by 9 bases, with 13 bases between. This CDR3 spans 14 amino acids. DNA of the CDR3: TGCGCCAGCAGTGTTGCGGGTTTAACTTCACCCCTCCACTTT. Its protein product is CASSVAGLTSPLHF.

This chain uses TRBV9 with TRBJ2-5, with a possible D match to TRBD2 (6 bases). The V end was cut by 3 bases, the J end by 4 bases, with 19 bases between. The CDR3 covers 16 residues. The germline V gene encodes CDR1 SGDLS and CDR2 YYNGEE. CDR3 sequence reads: CASSEKPRERRETQYF. DNA of the CDR3: TGTGCCAGCAGCGAGAAGCCTCGGGAGCGTCGAGAGACCCAGTACTTC.

The gene calls are TRBV5-4 and TRBJ2-1; TRBD2 might be the D (5 bases). Germline V gene sequence: CDR1 SGHNT, CDR2 YYREEE (reference sequence). Trimming cost V 1 base and J 0 bases, with 11 bases left between them. The CDR3 has 16 amino acids. The CDR3 DNA follows: TGTGCCAGCAGCTTGCTAGGACTTAGCTCCTACAATGAGCAGTTCTTC. This encodes CASSLLGLSSYNEQFF.

The V call is TRBV6-1, the J call TRBJ2-5, with a weak D call TRBD2 (7 bases). This CDR3 spans 14 amino acids. Trimming stripped 7 bases from V and 5 bases from J, with 17 bases between. Germline CDR1 MNHNS, CDR2 SASEGT. The DNA for the CDR3 is TGTGCCAGCATCCAGGGGTCCGGGGGGGAGACCCAGTACTTC. Amino acids: CASIQGSGGETQYF.

The chain uses TRBV28 and TRBJ2-1; TRBD2 matches 10 bases. The V gene end was trimmed by 7 bases and the J gene end by 7 bases; junction bases not matched to a gene: 4. Germline V CDR1 and CDR2: MDHEN, SYDVKM. This CDR3 is 13 amino acids long. CDR3 bases: TGTGCCAGCACCCTAGCGGGAGCGAATGAGCAGTTCTTC. Its translation is CASTLAGANEQFF.

The sample holds a few counts of this clone. This sequence joins TRBV19 and TRBJ1-1, with a tentative D call TRBD1 (5 bases). The CDR3 sequence is 15 residues long. Germline V gene sequence: CDR1 LNHDA, CDR2 SQIVND (reference sequence). Trimming took off 2 bases at V and 1 base at J, with 11 bases between the two ends. The CDR3 spells CASSISRGRNTEAFF. CDR3 in DNA: TGTGCCAGTAGTATAAGTAGGGGTCGGAACACTGAAGCTTTCTTT.

The rearrangement uses TRBV5-4 and TRBJ2-7, with 10 bases matching TRBD1. Germline V gene sequence: CDR1 SGHNT, CDR2 YYREEE (reference sequence). Trimming removed 1 base from V and 4 bases from J; junction bases left unmatched: 5. This CDR3 comprises 15 residues. In nucleotides, the CDR3 is TGTGCCAGCAGCTTGCCGAGACAGGGGGCTTACGAGCAGTACTTC. As protein: CASSLPRQGAYEQYF.

As to this clone: Likely a read error: the CDR3 ends without its conserved phenylalanine or tryptophan. CDR3 amino acids: CASSLGYAEAFL. DNA for the CDR3: TGTGCCAGCAGCTTAGGGTACGCTGAAGCTTTCCTT. V gene TRBV7-9 combines with J gene TRBJ1-1; D gene ambiguous. CDR3 size: 12 residues. Germline values: CDR1 SEHNR, CDR2 FQNEAQ (reference sequence). The ends were cut back, 1 base at V and 6 bases at J, with 6 bases in the middle.